This T cell receptor beta chain came from a study of blood T cell repertoires in COVID-19. Study summary: COVID-19 samples, acute and convalescent, were from the United States, Italy and Spain. PBMCs, B-cell-depleted T cells, or T cells provided the cDNA or gDNA that made up the material.

In the original analysis: Nucleated cell counts were estimated from reference gene primer amplification. Clones were sequenced by immunoSEQ multiplex PCR, and TCRdb holds only the in-frame ones, with some missing. For V, J and clone size, that table is used; D and trimming come from the DNA. The sample shows 150,000 to 170,000 clones, roughly 84% of them seen only once. The V and J ends lost 3 bases and 0 bases respectively, with 6 bases between them. The CDR3 runs to 14 residues. CDR1 SGHTA and CDR2 FQGNSA come from the germline V gene. One Seattle source followed patients from active infection through their disease course.

The sequence was collected from a man in his sixties with COVID-19, enrolled during active disease. The genes are TRBV7-2 and TRBJ1-3; D is unresolved. Sequenced: peripheral blood. The CDR3 DNA follows: TGTGCCAGCAGCTTCGAGGTCTCTGGAAACACCATATATTTT. It specifies CASSFEVSGNTIYF.